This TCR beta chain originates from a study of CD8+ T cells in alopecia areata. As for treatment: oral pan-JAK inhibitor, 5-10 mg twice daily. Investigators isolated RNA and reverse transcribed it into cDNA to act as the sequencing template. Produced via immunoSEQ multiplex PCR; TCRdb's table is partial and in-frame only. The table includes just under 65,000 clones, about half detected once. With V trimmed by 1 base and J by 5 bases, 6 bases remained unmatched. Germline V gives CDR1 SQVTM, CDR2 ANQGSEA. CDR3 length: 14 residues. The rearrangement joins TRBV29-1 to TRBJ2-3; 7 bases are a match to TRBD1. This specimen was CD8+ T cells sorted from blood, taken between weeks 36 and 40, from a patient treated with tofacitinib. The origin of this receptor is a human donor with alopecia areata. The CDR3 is CSVEGGGAGDTQYF. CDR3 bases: TGCAGCGTTGAAGGAGGGGGCGCCGGAGATACGCAGTATTTT.